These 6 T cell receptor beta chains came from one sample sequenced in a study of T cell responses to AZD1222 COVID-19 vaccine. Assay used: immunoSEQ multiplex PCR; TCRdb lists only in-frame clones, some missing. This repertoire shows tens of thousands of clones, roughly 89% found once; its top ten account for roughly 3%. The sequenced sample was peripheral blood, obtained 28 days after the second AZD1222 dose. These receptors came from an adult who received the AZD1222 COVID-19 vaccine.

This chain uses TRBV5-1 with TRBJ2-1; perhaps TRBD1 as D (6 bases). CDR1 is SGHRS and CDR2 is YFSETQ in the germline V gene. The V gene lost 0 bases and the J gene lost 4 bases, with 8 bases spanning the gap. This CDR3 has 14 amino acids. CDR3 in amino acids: CASSLGQEYNEQFF. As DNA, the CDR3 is TGCGCCAGCAGCTTGGGACAGGAATACAATGAGCAGTTCTTC.

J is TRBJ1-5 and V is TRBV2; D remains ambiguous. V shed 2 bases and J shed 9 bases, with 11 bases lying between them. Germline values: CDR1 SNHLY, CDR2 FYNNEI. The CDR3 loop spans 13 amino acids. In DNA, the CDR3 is TGTGCCAGCAGTGAATGGGGTCCGTGGCCCCAGCATTTT. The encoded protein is CASSEWGPWPQHF.

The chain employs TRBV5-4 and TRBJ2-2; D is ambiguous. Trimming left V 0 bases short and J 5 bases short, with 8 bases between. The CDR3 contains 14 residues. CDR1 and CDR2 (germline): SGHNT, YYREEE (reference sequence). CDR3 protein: CASSLDSTTGELFF. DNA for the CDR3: TGTGCCAGCAGCTTGGACTCTACAACCGGGGAGCTGTTTTTT.

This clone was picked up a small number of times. The chain's CDR3 is CATSVGSGREETQYF. The CDR3, as DNA: TGTGCCACCAGTGTGGGTAGCGGGAGGGAAGAGACCCAGTACTTC. The chain joins TRBV24-1 to TRBJ2-5; 11 nucleotides line up with TRBD2. Germline CDR1 KGHDR, CDR2 SFDVKD. This CDR3 comprises 15 residues. V trimming: 5 bases; J trimming: 3 bases; junction bases outside the gene matches: 4.

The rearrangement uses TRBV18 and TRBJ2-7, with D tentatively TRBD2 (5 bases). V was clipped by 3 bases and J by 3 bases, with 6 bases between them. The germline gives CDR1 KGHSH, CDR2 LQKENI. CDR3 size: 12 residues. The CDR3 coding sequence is TGTGCCAGCTCACCGAGGGACTACGAGCAGTACTTC. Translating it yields CASSPRDYEQYF.

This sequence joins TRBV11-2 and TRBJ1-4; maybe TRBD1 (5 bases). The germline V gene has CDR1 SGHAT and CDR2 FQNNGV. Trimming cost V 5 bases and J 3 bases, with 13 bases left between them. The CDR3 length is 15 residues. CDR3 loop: CASSQSRGANEKLFF. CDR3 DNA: TGTGCCAGCAGCCAAAGTCGGGGGGCTAATGAAAAACTGTTTTTT.